Reported below is one T cell receptor (beta chain). Its specificity is not known. The data were produced by immunoSEQ multiplex PCR, yet TCRdb's version contains in-frame clones alone and is incomplete. Of tens of thousands of clones in the sample, around 93% are singletons; the top ten hold about 1%. Among the roughly 110 subjects of the validation cohort, separate from the approximately 660-subject first cohort, were the donors. The data are from a study of cytomegalovirus exposure and HLA in healthy donors. Across the study: The approximately 120 validation repertoires used the same platform as the 666 first-cohort repertoires, a later analysis reported.

V lost 5 bases and J 5 bases, leaving 18 bases between the germline ends. The CDR3 extends over 15 amino acids. Looked up from germline, CDR1 is SGHNT and CDR2 is YENEEA. Findings and limits, study-wide: Specificity of a few CMV-associated chains for CMV antigens was verified in vitro.

Sequencing was performed on PBMCs. This chain links TRBV11-3 with TRBJ2-5; possibly TRBD1 for D (5 bases). This TCR was sampled from a young woman in good health and CMV-seropositive. CDR3 loop: CASSATVNPGETQYF. In DNA form, the CDR3 reads TGTGCCAGCAGCGCGACAGTAAACCCAGGGGAGACCCAGTACTTC.